A selection of T cell receptor beta chains follows, all from one sample in a study of radiotherapy plus CTLA-4 blockade in lung cancer. Only in-frame clones appear in the TCRdb table, and some are missing; sequencing was by immunoSEQ multiplex PCR. The data show about 80,000 clones, under 90% seen once. Specimen: peripheral blood, collected from a patient treated with radiotherapy plus ipilimumab. The receptors were gathered from a human donor with non-small cell lung cancer who had stable disease on radiotherapy plus ipilimumab. Both conserved end residues are part of each CDR3. D genes are given only for firm matches. The size field is filled for only some rows; it gives once, few, many or a size class.

>TRBD1|-|TRBV7-8|TRBJ2-2
CASTLTGMAGELFF
TGTGCCAGCACCCTGACAGGGATGGCCGGGGAGCTGTTTTTT
>TRBD1|few|TRBV7-2|TRBJ1-5
CASSLDRGQPQHF
TGTGCCAGCAGCTTAGACAGGGGCCAGCCCCAGCATTTT
>TRBD2|-|TRBV5-1|TRBJ2-2
CASSFGSGVTGELFF
TGCGCCAGCAGCTTTGGTAGCGGGGTAACCGGGGAGCTGTTTTTT
>TRBD1|once|TRBV5-6|TRBJ1-6
CASSLGDRVVGSPLHF
TGTGCCAGCAGCTTGGGGGACAGGGTGGTCGGTTCACCCCTCCACTTT
>-|-|TRBV18|TRBJ1-1
CASSPGAMGTTEAFF
TGTGCCAGCTCACCGGGGGCCATGGGGACAACTGAAGCTTTCTTT
>-|-|TRBV5-1|TRBJ1-2
CASSLEGLQPSGYTF
TGCGCCAGCAGCTTGGAAGGCCTACAGCCGTCCGGCTACACCTTC
>-|-|TRBV5-4|TRBJ2-3
CASSGGRSPDTQYF
TGTGCCAGCAGCGGGGGGCGTAGCCCAGATACGCAGTATTTT
>-|-|TRBV5-1|TRBJ2-5
CASRPLGSIQETQYF
TGCGCCAGCAGACCCTTGGGATCCATCCAAGAGACCCAGTACTTC
>-|-|TRBV2|TRBJ1-1
CASSRTFMNTEAFF
TGTGCCAGCAGCCGAACTTTTATGAACACTGAAGCTTTCTTT
>TRBD1|-|TRBV5-1|TRBJ1-3
CASSRGQGAAGNTIYF
TGCGCCAGCAGCCGCGGACAGGGAGCGGCTGGAAACACCATATATTTT
>-|-|TRBV15|TRBJ2-7
CATSRERFLTEQYF
TGTGCCACCAGCAGAGAGCGATTCCTGACAGAGCAGTACTTC
>TRBD1|-|TRBV28|TRBJ1-5
CASYGQGGWPQHF
TGTGCCAGCTACGGACAGGGCGGTTGGCCCCAGCATTTT
>-|-|TRBV14|TRBJ2-7
CASSQGTRSPYEQYF
TGTGCCAGCAGCCAGGGCACCCGGTCACCCTACGAGCAGTACTTC
>-|-|TRBV21-1|TRBJ2-3
CASSTVETSGTEVADTQYF
TGTGCCAGCAGCACCGTGGAAACTAGCGGAACAGAGGTCGCAGATACGCAGTATTTT
>-|once|TRBV5-6|TRBJ2-7
CASSLGTGTEQYF
TGTGCCAGCAGCTTGGGTACGGGGACCGAGCAGTACTTC
>TRBD1|-|TRBV6-5|TRBJ2-7
CASARTGGYEQYF
TGTGCCAGCGCCCGGACAGGGGGCTACGAGCAGTACTTC
>-|-|TRBV29-1|TRBJ2-7
CSVVGQGPYEQYF
TGCAGCGTTGTAGGCCAGGGTCCCTACGAGCAGTACTTC
>-|-|TRBV6-5|TRBJ2-7
CASKNPGNSYEQYF
TGTGCCAGCAAAAATCCGGGCAACTCCTACGAGCAGTACTTC
>TRBD1|-|TRBV5-1|TRBJ1-2
CASSLGGQIIYGYTF
TGCGCCAGCAGCTTGGGGGGACAGATCATTTATGGCTACACCTTC
>TRBD1|-|TRBV5-1|TRBJ1-1
CATPHRDRVGSAF
TGCGCCACCCCCCACCGGGACAGGGTTGGTTCGGCGTTT
>TRBD2|once|TRBV19|TRBJ2-5
CASSIQAGVKETQYF
TGTGCCAGTAGTATACAAGCGGGGGTGAAAGAGACCCAGTACTTC
>TRBD2|-|TRBV29-1|TRBJ2-3
CSVEGAGGGTQYF
TGCAGCGTTGAAGGAGCGGGGGGTGGTACGCAGTATTTT
>-|-|TRBV27|TRBJ1-6
CASNGRGGSSPLHF
TGTGCCAGCAATGGCAGGGGAGGGTCTTCACCCCTCCACTTT
>-|-|TRBV11-2|TRBJ2-1
CASSLFEAYNEQFF
TGTGCCAGCAGCTTATTTGAAGCCTACAATGAGCAGTTCTTC
>-|-|TRBV5-1|TRBJ1-5
CASSLDHNQPQHF
TGCGCCAGCAGCTTGGATCATAATCAGCCCCAGCATTTT
>TRBD1|-|TRBV5-1|TRBJ1-2
CASSLTGTAQLYGYTF
TGCGCCAGCAGCTTGACCGGGACAGCCCAACTCTATGGCTACACCTTC
>-|-|TRBV5-1|TRBJ1-3
CASGPANSGNTIYF
TGCGCCAGCGGACCGGCAAACTCTGGAAACACCATATATTTT
>-|-|TRBV12-5|TRBJ2-1
CASGFGLFNEQFF
TGTGCTAGTGGTTTCGGTCTGTTCAATGAGCAGTTCTTC
>-|-|TRBV7-9|TRBJ2-5
CASSPKGLGETQYF
TGTGCCAGCAGCCCAAAGGGGTTGGGAGAGACCCAGTACTTC
>TRBD2|-|TRBV5-1|TRBJ2-7
CASSTSGGSSYEQYF
TGCGCCAGCAGCACTAGCGGGGGGAGCTCCTACGAGCAGTACTTC
>-|-|TRBV29-1|TRBJ2-3
CSGTDRSSTDTQYF
TGCAGCGGGACTGACCGATCTAGCACAGATACGCAGTATTTT
>-|-|TRBV19|TRBJ1-5
CASSTLRAYNQPQHF
TGTGCCAGTAGTACACTCCGGGCCTACAATCAGCCCCAGCATTTT
>-|-|TRBV11-3|TRBJ2-1
CASSGLAHEQFF
TGTGCCAGCAGTGGGCTAGCTCATGAGCAGTTCTTC
>-|-|TRBV6-5|TRBJ1-4
CASSYSRGDEKLFF
TGTGCCAGCAGTTACTCGCGGGGCGATGAAAAACTGTTTTTT
>-|-|TRBV6-5|TRBJ2-3
CASSYYLGDTQYF
TGTGCCAGCAGTTATTATCTAGGAGATACGCAGTATTTT
>-|-|TRBV7-2|TRBJ2-3
CASSLVARDTDTQYF
TGTGCCAGCAGCTTAGTGGCCAGGGACACAGATACGCAGTATTTT
>-|-|TRBV28|TRBJ1-2
CASSLGSGLGYTF
TGTGCCAGCAGCCTTGGGTCAGGGCTGGGCTACACCTTC
>-|-|TRBV7-2|TRBJ2-3
CASSSGGLKDTQYF
TGTGCCAGCAGCTCCGGAGGGCTCAAAGATACGCAGTATTTT
>TRBD1|-|TRBV5-1|TRBJ2-1
CASTPGTGVNEQFF
TGCGCCAGCACACCCGGGACAGGGGTCAATGAGCAGTTCTTC
>-|-|TRBV11-3|TRBJ2-3
CASTLDGREGDTQYF
TGTGCCAGCACCCTGGATGGGCGAGAGGGGGATACGCAGTATTTT
>TRBD1|-|TRBV9|TRBJ2-7
CASSNGQGRHEQYF
TGTGCCAGCAGCAATGGACAGGGGAGGCACGAGCAGTACTTC
>-|-|TRBV30|TRBJ2-7
CAWSSDRSGSYEQYF
TGTGCCTGGAGTAGTGACCGGAGCGGTTCCTACGAGCAGTACTTC
>-|-|TRBV5-5|TRBJ1-1
CASSLVQGTEAFF
TGTGCCAGCAGCTTGGTACAGGGCACTGAAGCTTTCTTT
>-|once|TRBV2|TRBJ1-5
CASKAAELQPQHF
TGTGCCAGCAAGGCGGCAGAACTCCAGCCCCAGCATTTT
>-|-|TRBV28|TRBJ2-5
CASRGRQETQYF
TGTGCCAGCAGGGGTAGGCAAGAGACCCAGTACTTC
>-|few|TRBV18|TRBJ1-6
CASSPPGADNSPLHF
TGTGCCAGCTCACCACCGGGAGCCGATAATTCACCCCTCCACTTT
>-|-|TRBV9|TRBJ2-7
CAGSVEPADQEQYF
TGTGCCGGCAGCGTAGAACCGGCAGACCAGGAGCAGTACTTC
>-|-|TRBV19|TRBJ1-2
CASSISGAGYTF
TGTGCCAGTAGTATTTCTGGGGCGGGCTACACCTTC
>TRBD2|-|TRBV27|TRBJ2-1
CASSPGLARDEQFF
TGTGCCAGCAGTCCGGGACTAGCGAGGGATGAGCAGTTCTTC
>TRBD2|-|TRBV7-2|TRBJ2-3
CASREPGLAGGADTQYF
TGTGCCAGCAGGGAACCGGGACTAGCGGGCGGTGCAGATACGCAGTATTTT
>-|-|TRBV19|TRBJ1-1
CASTYRGTMNTEAFF
TGTGCCAGTACCTATAGGGGGACCATGAACACTGAAGCTTTCTTT
>TRBD1|-|TRBV2|TRBJ2-1
CATPGQGNGEQFF
TGTGCCACCCCGGGACAGGGGAATGGTGAGCAGTTCTTC